The 13 T cell receptor beta chains presented below share a single source sample, sequenced in a study of human T cells and chemical hapten exposure (dated by TCRdb to the early 2020s). The time point label here, explained by the study, means: pre-sensitization, week 0. Explained via the paper, the treatment or condition label denotes: therapeutic diphenylcyclopropenone sensitization with weekly scalp DPC. Receptor amplification or capture employed RACE. TCRdb shows the sequencer as NextSeq 500. TCRdb took the public reads, trimmed them with fastp at Q25, ran MiXCR for clone calling and kept in-frame beta chains. CDR3 protein duplicates are merged, each entry listing the most common genes and DNA. For this sample the table gives a few hundred thousand distinct CDR3 sequences, of which 4.5% to 7% were detected only once. The ten largest clones take up over 6.5% of the sample. Sequenced material: whole blood, taken in connection with sensitization to the hapten diphenylcyclopropenone (DPC). These receptors were collected from a woman aged 18 to 35 with alopecia areata. Some clones in this sample may be carry-over from other donors' samples.

This clonotype was detected ten times or more. The rearrangement uses TRBV14 and TRBJ1-3, with TRBD1 matching 7 bases. The CDR3 contains 16 residues. CDR1 is SGHDN and CDR2 is FVKESK in the germline V gene. Unmatched junction bases numbered 6, after V lost 1 base and J lost 3 bases. The CDR3 DNA is TGTGCCAGCAGCCAAGGCGTACAGGGGTTTGGAAACACCATATATTTT. Translation: CASSQGVQGFGNTIYF.

V and J are TRBV6-2 or TRBV6-3 and TRBJ2-3; D remains ambiguous. This CDR3 has 15 amino acids. Germline assignment: CDR1 MNHEY and CDR2 SVGEGT. The germline V and J ends were trimmed by 2 bases and 2 bases, with 11 bases remaining between them. CDR3 bases: TGTGCCAGCAGTTACCTGGGTTTGGTCACAGATACGCAGTATTTT. Its protein product is CASSYLGLVTDTQYF.

This clonotype was detected many times. This chain joins TRBV12-3 or TRBV12-4 and TRBJ1-2, with 7 bases that match TRBD1. V dropped 3 bases and J dropped 4; count of bases not matched to a gene: 5. This CDR3 comprises 14 residues. The CDR3 reads CASSFTGAGYGYTF. The DNA for the CDR3 is TGTGCCAGCAGTTTTACAGGGGCTGGCTATGGCTACACCTTC.

Only a few counts were recorded for this clonotype. This chain joins TRBV6-2 or TRBV6-3 and TRBJ1-5, with D perhaps TRBD1 (6 bases). The CDR3 length is 17 residues. CDR1 is MNHEY, CDR2 SVGEGT, per germline. Deletions cut 0 bases from V and 0 bases from J, with 12 bases between. DNA for the CDR3: TGTGCCAGCAGTTACTCGGGCAGGGGCGCTAGCAATCAGCCCCAGCATTTT. It specifies CASSYSGRGASNQPQHF.

The genes are TRBV9 and TRBJ2-3; possibly TRBD1 or TRBD2 for D (6 bases each). This CDR3 has 17 amino acids. Trimming removed 0 bases from V and 1 base from J, with 15 bases in between. The V gene's germline CDR1 is SGDLS and CDR2 YYNGEE. The CDR3 DNA reads TGTGCCAGCAGCGTAGAATCCCGGGGGCCCCGCACAGATACGCAGTATTTT. This encodes CASSVESRGPRTDTQYF.

This clonotype has a count of ten or more. J is TRBJ1-2 and V is TRBV2, with a possible D match to TRBD1 (6 bases). Between the trimmed V and J ends, which lost 6 bases and 6 bases, there was a span of 17 bases. The CDR3 runs 14 residues. Germline CDR1 and CDR2: SNHLY and FYNNEI. The CDR3 nucleotides are TGTGCCAGCAGATTCGAACAGGGTGATCATGGCTACACCTTC. This encodes CASRFEQGDHGYTF.

This clonotype was seen repeatedly, ten times or more. The J gene is TRBJ2-3, the V gene TRBV14; 11 nucleotides agree with TRBD2. Germline CDR1 is SGHDN and CDR2 is FVKESK. The junction had 5 bases not matched to a gene; V was cut back by 2 bases and J by 4 bases. The CDR3 is 16 residues long. The CDR3 loop reads CASSQRLAGPADTQYF. In DNA form, the CDR3 reads TGTGCCAGCAGCCAACGACTAGCGGGGCCCGCAGATACGCAGTATTTT. Full variable domain (rest looked up from reference TRBV14 and TRBJ2-3): EAGVTQFPSHSVIEKGQTVTLRCDPISGHDNLYWYRRVMGKEIKFLLHFVKESKQDESGMPNNRFLAERTGGTYSTLKVQPAELEDSGVYFCASSQRLAGPADTQYFGPGTRLTVL.

The J gene is TRBJ2-7, the V gene TRBV5-6, with 8 bases matching TRBD1. The CDR3 covers 14 residues. Trimming removed 5 bases from V and 2 bases from J; junction bases left unmatched: 6. Germline CDR1 SGHDT, CDR2 YYEEEE. CDR3 sequence (DNA): TGTGCCAGCAGGGCTTTGACAGGGGCCTACGAGCAGTACTTC. As protein: CASRALTGAYEQYF. The entire variable domain, with the rest obtained from reference TRBV5-6 and TRBJ2-7, is as follows: DAGVTQSPTHLIKTRGQQVTLRCSPKSGHDTVSWYQQALGQGPQFIFQYYEEEERQRGNFPDRFSGHQFPNYSSELNVNALLLGDSALYLCASRALTGAYEQYFGPGTRLTVT.

The gene calls are TRBV7-9 and TRBJ1-1; 8 bases match TRBD1. With 2 bases clipped from V and 4 bases from J, the junction kept 9 bases outside the gene matches. Germline lookup yields CDR1 SEHNR and CDR2 FQNEAQ (reference sequence). This CDR3 contains 16 residues. CDR3 sequence: CASSLPGQGGGTEAFF. DNA of the CDR3: TGTGCCAGCAGCTTACCCGGACAGGGTGGGGGCACTGAAGCTTTCTTT.

This chain connects TRBV5-1 to TRBJ2-3; 15 nucleotides align to TRBD2. The CDR3 spans 16 residues. V trimming: 4 bases; J trimming: 4 bases; junction bases outside the gene matches: 4. CDR1 is SGHRS, CDR2 YFSETQ, per germline. The DNA for the CDR3 is TGCGCCAGCAGCCAAGGACTAGCGGGGGGGGCAGATACGCAGTATTTT. This gives the protein CASSQGLAGGADTQYF.

This clonotype was observed many times. The chain is built from TRBV12-3 or TRBV12-4 and TRBJ1-1; 8 bases align to TRBD1. CDR3 size: 14 residues. Losses at the gene ends were 6 bases for V and 4 bases for J; bases not matched to a gene: 7. The CDR3: CASRTNRGATEAFF. CDR3 nucleotides: TGTGCCAGCAGAACTAACAGGGGGGCCACTGAAGCTTTCTTT.

The chain is built from TRBV3-1 and TRBJ2-2, with D perhaps TRBD2 (5 bases). In germline, CDR1 is LGHDT, CDR2 YNNKEL (reference sequence). CDR3 size: 13 residues. Trimming cost V 2 bases and J 5 bases, with 6 bases left between them. CDR3 coding DNA: TGTGCCAGCAGCCAATCGGGGACCGGGGAGCTGTTTTTT. This sequence encodes CASSQSGTGELFF.

This clonotype was detected only a few times. The chain joins TRBV19 to TRBJ2-1, with a tentative D call TRBD1 (5 bases). Germline assignment: CDR1 LNHDA and CDR2 SQIVND (reference sequence). V gave up 4 bases and J gave up 5 bases, with 12 bases separating them. The CDR3 has 14 residues. This CDR3 is CASSTRDLNNEQFF. Written as DNA, the CDR3 is TGTGCCAGTAGTACCAGGGATCTCAACAATGAGCAGTTCTTC.